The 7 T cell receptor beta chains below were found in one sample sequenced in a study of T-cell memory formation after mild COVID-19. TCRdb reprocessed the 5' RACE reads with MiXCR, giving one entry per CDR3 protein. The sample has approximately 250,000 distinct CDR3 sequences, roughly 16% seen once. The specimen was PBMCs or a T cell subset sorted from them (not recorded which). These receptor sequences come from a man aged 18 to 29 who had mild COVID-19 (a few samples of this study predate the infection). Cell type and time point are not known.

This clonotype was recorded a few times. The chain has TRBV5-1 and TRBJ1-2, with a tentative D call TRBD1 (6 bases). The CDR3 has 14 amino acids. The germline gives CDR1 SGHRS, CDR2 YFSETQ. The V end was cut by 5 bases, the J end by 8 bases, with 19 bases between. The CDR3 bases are TGCGCCAGCAGTCGAACCGCAGGGGCTCAAGGCTACACCTTC. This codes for CASSRTAGAQGYTF.

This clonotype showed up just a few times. The CDR3 DNA reads as TGTGCCAGCAGCTTACAGGGATACTCCTACGAGCAGTACGTC. Its translation is CASSLQGYSYEQYV. The J gene is TRBJ2-7, the V gene TRBV11-1, with D possibly TRBD1 on 5 matching bases. Trimming pared 2 bases from V and 0 bases from J, leaving 8 bases between. CDR1 and CDR2 from the germline V gene are SGHAT and FQDESV (reference sequence). The CDR3 length is 14 residues.

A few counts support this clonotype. The CDR3 loop reads CSARTDSYTEAFF. The CDR3 region has the DNA TGCAGTGCTAGAACCGACAGTTACACTGAAGCTTTCTTT. The genes are TRBV20-1 and TRBJ1-1; possibly TRBD1 for D (5 bases). The CDR3 sequence is 13 residues long. Looked up from germline, CDR1 is DFQATT and CDR2 is SNEGSKA (reference sequence). The V end was cut by 2 bases, the J end by 3 bases, with 10 bases between.

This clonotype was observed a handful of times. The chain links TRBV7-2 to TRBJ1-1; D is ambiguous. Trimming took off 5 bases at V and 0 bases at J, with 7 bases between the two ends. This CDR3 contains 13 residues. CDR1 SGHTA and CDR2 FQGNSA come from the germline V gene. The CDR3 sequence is CASSHGVNTEAFF. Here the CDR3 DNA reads TGTGCCAGCAGCCACGGGGTGAACACTGAAGCTTTCTTT.

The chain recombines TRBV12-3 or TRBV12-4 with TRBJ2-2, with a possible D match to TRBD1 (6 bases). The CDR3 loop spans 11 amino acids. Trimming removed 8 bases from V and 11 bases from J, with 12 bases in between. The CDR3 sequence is CASGYRDELFF. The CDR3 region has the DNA TGTGCCAGCGGGTACAGGGATGAGCTGTTTTTT.

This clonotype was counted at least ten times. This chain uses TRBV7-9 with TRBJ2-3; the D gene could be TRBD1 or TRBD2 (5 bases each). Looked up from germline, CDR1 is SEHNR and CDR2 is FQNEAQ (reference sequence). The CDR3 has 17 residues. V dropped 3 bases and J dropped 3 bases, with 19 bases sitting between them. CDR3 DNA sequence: TGTGCCAGCAGCTTCGGGGCAGGACCACGGAGGACAGATACGCAGTATTTT. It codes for CASSFGAGPRRTDTQYF.

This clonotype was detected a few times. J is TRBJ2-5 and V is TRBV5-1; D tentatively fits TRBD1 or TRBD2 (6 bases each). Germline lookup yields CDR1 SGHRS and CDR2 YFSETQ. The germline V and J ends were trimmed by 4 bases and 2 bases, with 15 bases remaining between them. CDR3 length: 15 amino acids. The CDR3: CASSRGRTAQETQYF. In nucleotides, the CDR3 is TGCGCCAGCAGCAGGGGGAGGACAGCTCAAGAGACCCAGTACTTC.